The text below deals with one TCR beta chain. In the study's own analysis: Estimation of nucleated cell counts was performed using reference gene primer amplification. Measured with immunoSEQ multiplex PCR; TCRdb has only the in-frame clones, and not every one. D and trimming were read from the DNA, whereas the V and J calls and clone size are those reported in that table. The data show about 250,000 clones, roughly 87% seen once. The sample comes from a study of blood T cell repertoires in COVID-19. Study-level information: Researchers got acute and convalescent COVID-19 samples from the United States, Italy and Spain. T cells, B-cell-depleted T cells, or PBMCs provided the cDNA or gDNA that served as material.

The CDR3 length is 11 residues. V lost 8 bases, J lost 9 bases, and 11 bases lay in between. The germline V gene has CDR1 LNHDA and CDR2 SQIVND (reference sequence). This chain links TRBV19 with TRBJ2-1; tentative D call: TRBD2 (6 bases). The TCR originated in a woman aged 40 to 50 who had recovered from COVID-19. Sequenced material: peripheral blood. CDR3 amino acids: CASGGVGEQFF. The CDR3 nucleotides read TGTGCCAGTGGCGGGGTCGGTGAGCAGTTCTTC.